The 8 T cell receptor beta chains listed next were all sequenced from one sample in a study of blood T cells in healthy people across ages. Next came a second PCR, run for about 6 to 12 cycles, which used a sample-barcoded 5' primer along with a J-beta primer mix. TCRdb processed the 5' RACE reads anew with MiXCR; each CDR3 protein has one entry. This sample has about 1 million distinct CDR3 sequences, with 40% to 55% found just once. The specimen was blood. These receptors were collected from a woman aged 55 to 70 in good health.

The sample holds many counts of this clonotype. The V call is TRBV25-1, the J call TRBJ1-4; possible D gene TRBD1, 5 bases. Germline V lookup: CDR1 MGHDK, CDR2 SYGVNS. V was shortened by 6 bases and J by 3 bases, with 8 bases between the two germline ends. CDR3 length equals 13 residues. The chain's CDR3 is CASSKGPNEKLFF. DNA of the CDR3: TGTGCCAGCAGCAAGGGGCCTAATGAAAAACTGTTTTTT. The variable domain in full, with the rest retrieved from reference TRBV25-1 and TRBJ1-4, is EADIYQTPRYLVIGTGKKITLECSQTMGHDKMYWYQQDPGMELHLIHYSYGVNSTEKGDLSSESTVSRIRTEHFPLTLESARPSHTSQYLCASSKGPNEKLFFGSGTQLSVL.

The chain employs TRBV4-1 and TRBJ2-3; possible D gene TRBD2, 5 bases. The CDR3 is 15 residues long. Germline V gives CDR1 MGHRA, CDR2 YSYEKL. Deletions cut 0 bases from V and 4 bases from J, with 11 bases between. CDR3 sequence (DNA): TGCGCCAGCAGCCAAGATGGAGCGGTAGCAGATACGCAGTATTTT. Its protein is CASSQDGAVADTQYF.

The genes are TRBV28 and TRBJ2-7, with no clear D. Germline V gene sequence: CDR1 MDHEN, CDR2 SYDVKM. With 4 bases removed from V and 6 bases from J, the gap between germline ends came to 10 bases. The CDR3 is made up of 12 amino acids. The CDR3 bases are TGTGCCAGCAGTTCTCAGATGGGCGAGCAGTACTTC. Its protein is CASSSQMGEQYF.

This clonotype was detected a few times. This chain uses TRBV7-9 with TRBJ1-4; tentative D call: TRBD1 (6 bases). V lost 5 bases to trimming and J lost 9 bases, with 16 bases between them. CDR1 and CDR2 from the germline V gene are SEHNR and FQNEAQ (reference sequence). This CDR3 contains 14 residues. Here the CDR3 reads CASSQEVDRKKLFF. DNA of the CDR3: TGTGCCAGCAGCCAAGAGGTCGACAGGAAAAAACTGTTTTTT.

The chain recombines TRBV5-1 with TRBJ2-5, with 9 nucleotides matching TRBD2. CDR3 length equals 14 residues. Germline trimming cut 4 bases from V and 5 bases from J; bases unmatched to any gene: 6. Germline V gene sequence: CDR1 SGHRS, CDR2 YFSETQ. The CDR3 region has the DNA TGCGCCAGCAGCCAAGTGGCGGGAGGGGAGACCCAGTACTTC. This sequence encodes CASSQVAGGETQYF.

This clonotype was seen more than once but under ten times. This chain links TRBV13 with TRBJ2-3; D unresolved. This CDR3 is 12 amino acids long. Germline assignment: CDR1 PRHDT and CDR2 FYEKMQ (reference sequence). V lost 8 bases and J lost 4, with 10 bases in between. The CDR3 DNA is TGTGCCAGCGGACGGGCGGCAGATACGCAGTATTTT. It yields the protein CASGRAADTQYF.

The V call is TRBV7-6, the J call TRBJ1-4, with D possibly being TRBD1 (6 bases). Germline V gives CDR1 SGHVS, CDR2 FNYEAQ. CDR3 size: 16 residues. Trimming shortened V by 3 bases and J by 4 bases, and 15 bases separated the two germline ends. The CDR3 reads CASSFTPLDSNEKLFF. In nucleotides, the CDR3 is TGTGCCAGCAGCTTCACGCCCCTGGACAGTAATGAAAAACTGTTTTTT.

Many counts were recorded for this clonotype. The CDR3 sequence: CSVVAGDGEQFF. DNA for the CDR3: TGCAGCGTTGTGGCGGGGGACGGTGAGCAGTTCTTC. The chain carries TRBV29-1 and TRBJ2-1; 7 bases map to TRBD2. There are 12 residues in the CDR3. In germline, CDR1 is SQVTM, CDR2 ANQGSEA. V trimming: 4 bases; J trimming: 9 bases; junction bases outside the gene matches: 6.